These 31 T cell receptor beta chains were all obtained from the same sample, sequenced in a study of blood T cell repertoires in COVID-19. Profiling relied on immunoSEQ multiplex PCR, and the TCRdb table lists in-frame clones only, not all of them. The sample records tens of thousands of clones, approximately 83% being singletons. Sequencing input: peripheral blood. The receptors stem from a human donor in a cohort sampled during active COVID-19. The donor label of this sample is uncertain.

V and J are TRBV3-1 (or the pseudogene TRBV3-2) and TRBJ2-1, with D possibly TRBD2 on 5 matching bases. The CDR3 spans 15 residues. Germline V CDR1 and CDR2: LGHDT, YNNKEL (reference sequence). The V end lost 0 bases, the J end lost 8 bases, and 14 bases lay between the germline ends. The CDR3 region has the DNA TGTGCCAGCAGCCAAGAACGGTTAAGCGGCTATGAGCAGTTCTTC. Translating it yields CASSQERLSGYEQFF.

CDR3 amino acids: CAWTTGRGTEAFF. The DNA for the CDR3 is TGTGCCTGGACAACCGGCAGGGGTACTGAAGCTTTCTTT. The chain employs TRBV30 and TRBJ1-1, with D maybe TRBD1 (6 bases). Germline-derived CDR1 and CDR2 are GTSNPN and SVGIG (reference sequence). Trimming left V 4 bases short and J 5 bases short, with 14 bases between. CDR3 length equals 13 residues.

V gene TRBV27 combines with J gene TRBJ1-5; 11 nucleotides align to TRBD1. The CDR3 runs 15 residues. From germline, CDR1 is MNHEY and CDR2 SMNVEV (reference sequence). Trimming removed 6 bases from V and 1 base from J; junction bases left unmatched: 2. DNA for the CDR3: TGTGCCAGCAGGGGACAGGGGGGAAGCAATCAGCCCCAGCATTTT. Translating it yields CASRGQGGSNQPQHF.

This clone was counted between two and nine times. V gene TRBV10-1 combines with J gene TRBJ2-1; 13 bases match TRBD2. V trimming: 7 bases; J trimming: 6 bases; junction bases outside the gene matches: 12. Germline V CDR1 and CDR2: WNHNN, SYGVQD (reference sequence). The CDR3 totals 17 residues. This chain's CDR3 is CASTILAGGPIGNEQFF. Here the CDR3 DNA reads TGCGCCAGCACTATACTAGCGGGGGGGCCAATTGGCAATGAGCAGTTCTTC.

The chain has TRBV7-8 and TRBJ2-6; D possibly corresponds to TRBD2 (6 bases). V was cut by 5 bases and J by 0 bases, with 8 bases left in between. The CDR3 has 15 residues. Looked up from germline, CDR1 is SGHVS and CDR2 is FQNEAQ. The CDR3 reads CASSRDSSGANVLTF. The CDR3 nucleotides read TGTGCCAGCAGCCGGGACTCCTCTGGGGCCAACGTCCTGACTTTC.

The CDR3 protein is CASSIDSGSAETQYF. The CDR3 coding sequence is TGTGCCAGTAGTATAGATTCGGGATCGGCAGAGACCCAGTACTTC. This rearrangement joins TRBV19 to TRBJ2-5, with a possible D match to TRBD2 (5 bases). Germline assignment: CDR1 LNHDA and CDR2 SQIVND (reference sequence). The CDR3 covers 15 residues. V was shortened by 0 bases and J by 4 bases, with 12 bases between the two germline ends.

This clone was picked up a small number of times. The chain recombines TRBV10-3 with TRBJ2-3; 7 positions match TRBD2. This CDR3 comprises 14 residues. J gave up 2 bases and V 6 bases, and 5 bases lay outside the gene matches. Germline loops: CDR1 ENHRY, CDR2 SYGVKD. The CDR3: CAISLAGSTDTQYF. As DNA, the CDR3 is TGTGCCATCAGCTTAGCGGGTTCCACAGATACGCAGTATTTT.

The chain is built from TRBV7-2 and TRBJ1-6, with D unclear. CDR3 length: 16 residues. V lost 1 base, J lost 9 bases, and 16 bases lay in between. The germline V gene has CDR1 SGHTA and CDR2 FQGNSA. This CDR3 is CASSLEAAGATSPLHF. Here the CDR3 DNA reads TGTGCCAGCAGCTTAGAAGCGGCGGGTGCTACTTCACCCCTCCACTTT.

The chain uses TRBV19 and TRBJ1-1, with D maybe TRBD1 (5 bases). The CDR3 is made up of 14 amino acids. Germline CDR1 is LNHDA and CDR2 is SQIVND (reference sequence). The V end was cut by 9 bases, the J end by 0 bases, with 14 bases between. The CDR3 nucleotides read TGTGCCAGCCACCTTGGGGCGGTGAACACTGAAGCTTTCTTT. Its translation: CASHLGAVNTEAFF. The variable domain in full, with the rest retrieved from reference TRBV19 and TRBJ1-1, is DGGITQSPKYLFRKEGQNVTLSCEQNLNHDAMYWYRQDPGQGLRLIYYSQIVNDFQKGDIAEGYSVSREKKESFPLTVTSAQKNPTAFYLCASHLGAVNTEAFFGQGTRLTVV.

This chain uses TRBV5-5 with TRBJ2-1; D not certain. The V gene lost 4 bases and the J gene lost 5 bases, with 16 bases spanning the gap. Germline V gives CDR1 SGHKS, CDR2 YYEKEE (reference sequence). The CDR3 has 15 amino acids. CDR3 bases: TGTGCCAGCAGCCTCCTCCCCAGCGTAGACAATGAGCAGTTCTTC. Amino acids: CASSLLPSVDNEQFF.

The chain links TRBV6-1 to TRBJ2-7; TRBD1 is a possible D gene (6 bases). In germline, CDR1 is MNHNS, CDR2 SASEGT. This CDR3 spans 18 amino acids. Trimming cost V 1 base and J 0 bases, with 19 bases left between them. CDR3 loop: CASSEGGLGAKSSYEQYF. The DNA of the CDR3 is TGTGCCAGCAGTGAAGGCGGACTGGGGGCAAAGAGCTCCTACGAGCAGTACTTC.

The chain joins TRBV5-6 to TRBJ1-3, with 9 bases that match TRBD1. CDR3 length: 15 amino acids. Germline-derived CDR1 and CDR2 are SGHDT and YYEEEE. The junction had 1 base not matched to a gene; V was cut back by 2 bases and J by 1 base. The CDR3 DNA reads as TGTGCCAGCAGCTTAGGGACAGGGTCTGGAAACACCATATATTTT. Protein: CASSLGTGSGNTIYF. Together with reference TRBV5-6 and TRBJ1-3, the CDR3 gives the full variable domain: DAGVTQSPTHLIKTRGQQVTLRCSPKSGHDTVSWYQQALGQGPQFIFQYYEEEERQRGNFPDRFSGHQFPNYSSELNVNALLLGDSALYLCASSLGTGSGNTIYFGEGSWLTVV.

The rearrangement joins TRBV6-2 or TRBV6-3 to TRBJ1-2; 7 bases are a match to TRBD1. The germline CDR1 and CDR2 sequences are MNHEY and SVGEGT. J was trimmed by 4 bases and V by 6 bases; bases with no gene match: 11. The CDR3 has 15 amino acids. CDR3 protein: CASSSTGDSLYGYTF. The CDR3 coding sequence is TGTGCCAGCAGCTCCACCGGGGACAGTCTCTATGGCTACACCTTC.

The chain recombines TRBV5-5 with TRBJ2-1, with 9 nucleotides matching TRBD1. CDR3 length equals 15 residues. After removal of 2 bases from V and 7 bases from J, the junction contained 7 bases not matched to a gene. The germline gives CDR1 SGHKS, CDR2 YYEKEE (reference sequence). The CDR3 here is CASSFETGGWNEQFF. The CDR3 DNA reads as TGTGCCAGCAGCTTTGAGACAGGGGGTTGGAATGAGCAGTTCTTC.

The chain couples TRBV3-1 (or the pseudogene TRBV3-2) to TRBJ1-5, with D unresolved. Germline values: CDR1 LGHDT, CDR2 YNNKEL (reference sequence). The CDR3 length is 15 residues. V was trimmed by 0 bases and J by 3 bases, leaving 9 bases between them. The chain's CDR3 is CASSQDLANNQPQHF. CDR3 sequence (DNA): TGTGCCAGCAGCCAAGATCTTGCGAACAATCAGCCCCAGCATTTT.

The rearrangement joins TRBV6-5 to TRBJ2-1; D uncertain. Germline V gene sequence: CDR1 MNHEY, CDR2 SVGAGI. Trimming shortened V by 6 bases and J by 10 bases, and 10 bases separated the two germline ends. There are 11 residues in the CDR3. The CDR3, as DNA: TGTGCCAGCAGAGAGCTTCTAGAGCAGTTCTTC. This codes for CASRELLEQFF.

V usage is TRBV6-6 and J usage is TRBJ2-7, with 9 nucleotides matching TRBD2. J gave up 3 bases and V 0 bases, and 6 bases lay outside the gene matches. Germline V lookup: CDR1 MNHNY, CDR2 SVGAGI (reference sequence). The CDR3 spans 16 residues. CDR3 loop: CASSYSSSGRLYEQYF. The CDR3 bases are TGTGCCAGCAGTTACTCGAGTAGCGGGAGACTCTACGAGCAGTACTTC.

About this clone: Distinct nucleotide sequences in the sample also encode this CDR3. CDR3 loop: CASSRTGVNEKLFF. For the CDR3, the DNA is TGTGCCAGCAGTAGGACAGGGGTAAATGAAAAACTGTTTTTT. This chain joins TRBV28 and TRBJ1-4, with 9 bases identical to TRBD1. The germline CDR1 and CDR2 sequences are MDHEN and SYDVKM. The CDR3 length is 14 residues. V lost 5 bases, J lost 5 bases, and 3 bases stayed unmatched.

CDR3 residues: CASSAWTGDNQPQHF. CDR3 nucleotides: TGTGCCAGCAGCGCGTGGACAGGAGACAATCAGCCCCAGCATTTT. This sequence joins TRBV9 and TRBJ1-5; 7 bases fit TRBD1. The V gene end was trimmed by 3 bases and the J gene end by 3 bases; junction bases not matched to a gene: 6. Germline V CDR1 and CDR2: SGDLS, YYNGEE. This CDR3 is 15 amino acids long.

The chain is built from TRBV4-2 and TRBJ1-2; 11 bases map to TRBD1. Trimming at V came to 5 bases and at J to 6 bases, leaving 17 bases not matched to a gene. CDR1 is LGHNA and CDR2 is YNFKEQ in the germline V gene. This CDR3 region has 18 residues. The CDR3 spells CASSSRRWTGGGDDGYTF. CDR3 nucleotides: TGTGCCAGCAGCTCCCGAAGATGGACAGGGGGCGGTGATGATGGCTACACCTTC.

The genes are TRBV7-7 and TRBJ1-1; D is possibly TRBD1 (6 bases). CDR1 and CDR2 (germline): SSHAT, FNYEAQ (reference sequence). CDR3 size: 13 residues. Here the CDR3 DNA reads TGTGCTGGCAAAACAGGGCCGAACACTGAAGCTTTCTTT. Amino acid sequence: CAGKTGPNTEAFF.

In DNA, the CDR3 is TGTGCCAGCAGCAGAAATGGACTAGCAGTGGGAGAGACCCAGTACTTC. Its protein is CASSRNGLAVGETQYF. This chain uses TRBV7-2 with TRBJ2-5, with 8 nucleotides matching TRBD2. J lost 4 bases, V lost 5 bases, and 12 bases had no gene match. The CDR3 is 16 amino acids. Germline V gene data show CDR1 as SGHTA and CDR2 as FQGNSA. Full variable domain (rest looked up from reference TRBV7-2 and TRBJ2-5): GAGVSQSPSNKVTEKGKDVELRCDPISGHTALYWYRQSLGQGLEFLIYFQGNSAPDKSGLPSDRFSAERTGGSVSTLTIQRTQQEDSAVYLCASSRNGLAVGETQYFGPGTRLLVL.

This clone was counted only a few times. The CDR3 sequence is CAISGGGSLIAGANVLTF. CDR3 DNA sequence: TGTGCCATCAGTGGGGGAGGGTCCCTAATTGCTGGGGCCAACGTCCTGACTTTC. V gene TRBV10-3 combines with J gene TRBJ2-6; 7 bases align to TRBD2. This CDR3 has 18 residues. V dropped 4 bases and J dropped 2; count of bases not matched to a gene: 11. Germline lookup yields CDR1 ENHRY and CDR2 SYGVKD.

The V and J genes are TRBV10-3 and TRBJ1-1; 7 bases are shared with TRBD1. Germline V gene lookup returns CDR1 ENHRY and CDR2 SYGVKD. The length of the CDR3 is 14 residues. With V trimmed by 5 bases and J by 1 base, 4 bases remained unmatched. CDR3 in amino acids: CAISPAGGNTEAFF. CDR3 nucleotide sequence: TGTGCCATCAGTCCTGCAGGGGGGAACACTGAAGCTTTCTTT.

This rearrangement joins TRBV3-1 (or the pseudogene TRBV3-2) to TRBJ1-4; 9 positions match TRBD1. CDR1 and CDR2 (germline): LGHDT, YNNKEL (reference sequence). V dropped 5 bases and J dropped 8; count of bases not matched to a gene: 6. The CDR3 loop spans 14 amino acids. This CDR3 reads CASSSQGAGEKLFF. CDR3 DNA: TGTGCCAGCAGCTCACAGGGGGCAGGAGAAAAACTGTTTTTT.

This rearrangement joins TRBV5-4 to TRBJ2-6, with 9 bases fitting TRBD1. J lost 1 base, V lost 3 bases, and 5 bases had no gene match. The CDR3 runs to 17 residues. Germline V CDR1 and CDR2: SGHNT, YYREEE (reference sequence). CDR3 sequence reads: CASSSRTGVSGANVLTF. In DNA, the CDR3 is TGTGCCAGCAGCTCACGGACAGGGGTATCTGGGGCCAACGTCCTGACTTTC.

The chain is built from TRBV24-1 and TRBJ2-1; 7 bases line up with TRBD2. V dropped 5 bases and J dropped 4; count of bases not matched to a gene: 13. CDR1 is KGHDR and CDR2 is SFDVKD in the germline V gene. There are 17 residues in the CDR3. CDR3 coding DNA: TGTGCCACCAGTGCCCTGGGGGGAGCGGGGTCTTACAATGAGCAGTTCTTC. As protein: CATSALGGAGSYNEQFF.

The chain uses TRBV5-4 and TRBJ2-7, with D possibly matching TRBD2 (7 bases). In germline, CDR1 is SGHNT, CDR2 YYREEE (reference sequence). Deletions cut 2 bases from V and 4 bases from J, with 13 bases between. The CDR3 has 14 residues. The CDR3 spells CASSFGGGRYEQYF. CDR3 DNA sequence: TGTGCCAGCAGCTTTGGGGGGGGCCGGTACGAGCAGTACTTC.

The V gene is TRBV24-1, the J gene TRBJ2-3; 9 nucleotides align to TRBD2. V lost 9 bases, J lost 1 base, and 1 base stayed unmatched. This CDR3 region has 13 residues. From germline, CDR1 is KGHDR and CDR2 SFDVKD. CDR3 protein: CATSSGGTDTQYF. CDR3 bases: TGTGCCACCTCTAGCGGGGGCACAGATACGCAGTATTTT.

CDR3 DNA sequence: TGCGCCAGCAGCCAAGGCTGGCTAAGGACACTCACTGGAAACACCATATATTTT. It is translated as CASSQGWLRTLTGNTIYF. This chain joins TRBV4-1 and TRBJ1-3; D may be TRBD1 (5 bases). Looked up from germline, CDR1 is MGHRA and CDR2 is YSYEKL. Deletions cut 1 base from V and 2 bases from J, with 18 bases between. The CDR3 covers 18 residues.

The gene calls are TRBV28 and TRBJ2-7; 11 bases map to TRBD1. The CDR3 length is 14 residues. V shed 4 bases, J shed 4 bases, and the junction held 3 bases outside the gene matches. From germline, CDR1 is MDHEN and CDR2 SYDVKM. CDR3 residues: CASSYGTGGYEQYF. The DNA for the CDR3 is TGTGCCAGCAGTTACGGGACAGGGGGATACGAGCAGTACTTC.